Listed here are 9 T cell receptor beta chains from one sample, sequenced in a study of blood T cell repertoires in COVID-19. Here immunoSEQ multiplex PCR was the method, and the copy in TCRdb shows in-frame clones only, minus some. The sample yields about 220,000 clones, around 89% seen once. Sequencing input: PBMCs or T cells enriched from blood (not recorded which). The source of these receptors is a woman aged 18-29 years in a cohort exposed to, infected with or recovered from COVID-19 (not recorded which).

The CDR3 nucleotides read TGTGCCAGTAGTATACGAGACAGGGTGGGGGCTAATGAAAAACTGTTTTTT. It translates to CASSIRDRVGANEKLFF. The rearrangement joins TRBV19 to TRBJ1-4, with TRBD1 identical over 7 bases. The germline V gene has CDR1 LNHDA and CDR2 SQIVND (reference sequence). CDR3 length: 17 amino acids. Trimming at V came to 2 bases and at J to 3 bases, leaving 9 bases not matched to a gene.

The chain recombines TRBV5-6 with TRBJ2-3; a possible D gene is TRBD1 (6 bases). The V gene's germline CDR1 is SGHDT and CDR2 YYEEEE. Trimming took 5 bases from V and 6 from J, leaving 16 bases between them. The CDR3 covers 14 residues. CDR3 coding DNA: TGTGCCAGCAGTCCCACTGACAGGCCCGATACGCAGTATTTT. Its translation: CASSPTDRPDTQYF.

The V and J genes are TRBV7-6 and TRBJ2-1, with TRBD2 identical over 11 bases. With V trimmed by 4 bases and J by 9 bases, 8 bases remained unmatched. Germline V CDR1 and CDR2: SGHVS, FNYEAQ. The length of the CDR3 is 15 residues. The CDR3 coding sequence is TGTGCCAGCAGCTCCACTAGCGGGAGAATGGGTGAGCAGTTCTTC. Its protein is CASSSTSGRMGEQFF.

V gene TRBV7-2 combines with J gene TRBJ1-3; 9 bases are shared with TRBD1. The CDR3 covers 15 residues. The junction had 8 bases not matched to a gene; V was cut back by 4 bases and J by 7 bases. Germline V CDR1 and CDR2: SGHTA, FQGNSA. The CDR3 DNA follows: TGTGCCAGCAGCTCCCCGGGGACAGGGATGAACACCATATATTTT. Its translation is CASSSPGTGMNTIYF.

The chain recombines TRBV5-6 with TRBJ2-5; D is perhaps TRBD2 (5 bases). Germline V gives CDR1 SGHDT, CDR2 YYEEEE. CDR3 length equals 14 residues. Trimming cost V 1 base and J 3 bases, with 10 bases left between them. In DNA form, the CDR3 reads TGTGCCAGCAGCTTGTCCCCAGCGGAAGAGACCCAGTACTTC. It encodes CASSLSPAEETQYF.

The V gene is TRBV19, the J gene TRBJ1-5, with 7 bases aligning to TRBD1. The germline V gene has CDR1 LNHDA and CDR2 SQIVND (reference sequence). CDR3 length: 14 amino acids. Trimming removed 8 bases from V and 0 bases from J; junction bases left unmatched: 4. The CDR3 region has the DNA TGTGCCAGTCAGACAGGGTATAGCAATCAGCCCCAGCATTTT. Amino acid sequence: CASQTGYSNQPQHF.

This clone was detected once. The chain combines TRBV7-8 with TRBJ1-1; D remains ambiguous. The CDR3 covers 17 residues. Germline assignment: CDR1 SGHVS and CDR2 FQNEAQ. The ends were cut back, 3 bases at V and 0 bases at J, with 17 bases in the middle. The CDR3 nucleotides are TGTGCCAGCAGCTTCACTACTCTCCCCTTACTGAACACTGAAGCTTTCTTT. The encoded protein is CASSFTTLPLLNTEAFF.

The chain recombines TRBV5-1 with TRBJ1-4; perhaps TRBD1 as D (5 bases). Germline CDR1 and CDR2: SGHRS and YFSETQ. This CDR3 comprises 12 residues. Trimming left V 3 bases short and J 8 bases short, with 8 bases between. The CDR3 reads CASSSEGEKLFF. In nucleotides, the CDR3 is TGCGCCAGCAGCTCGGAGGGGGAAAAACTGTTTTTT.

The gene calls are TRBV12-3 or TRBV12-4 and TRBJ2-7; tentative D call: TRBD1 (6 bases). This CDR3 has 12 amino acids. Trimming took 6 bases from V and 3 from J, leaving 9 bases between them. The chain's CDR3 is CASSYRDYEQYF. Written as DNA, the CDR3 is TGTGCCAGCAGCTACAGGGACTACGAGCAGTACTTC.